The following is a TCR beta chain sequence with its context. The treatment was: randomized to nivolumab then ipilimumab (arm A) or the reverse (arm B). Patients had received no earlier DNA-damaging chemotherapy. PBMC sorting kept live CD3+CD8+ cells without CD19 or CD56. The sample comes from a study of sequential checkpoint blockade in melanoma. Study details: Maintenance nivolumab came after either treatment sequence.

Germline V gene sequence: CDR1 LGHNA, CDR2 YSLEER. V shed 1 base and J shed 0 bases, with 10 bases lying between them. The CDR3 covers 15 residues. Using immunoSEQ multiplex PCR, the repertoire was profiled, and TCRdb retains in-frame clones only, with some absent. The data hold roughly 16,000 clones, with roughly three quarters observed a single time. The J gene is TRBJ2-7, the V gene TRBV4-3; D remains unclear. Sequencing used CD8+ T cells sorted from blood (inferred from file names), obtained from a patient given nivolumab and ipilimumab in sequence. The TCR sequence derives from a human donor with melanoma. CDR3 region: CASSQATSSSYEQYF. CDR3 nucleotide sequence: TGCGCCAGCAGCCAAGCAACGAGTTCCTCCTACGAGCAGTACTTC.